What follows is one TCR beta chain and its context. Its antigen is currently unknown. This entry belongs to a study of cytomegalovirus exposure and HLA in healthy donors. The PCR made use of 60 Vbeta and 13 Jbeta primers. Method: immunoSEQ multiplex PCR; TCRdb's copy keeps in-frame clones and lacks some. Of some 140,000 clones in the sample, over 60% were seen once. Whole-study results and caveats: Earlier analysis found most TCR beta V segments productive about 87% or about 30% of the time.

The germline gives CDR1 SGHRS, CDR2 YFSETQ. The CDR3 loop spans 16 amino acids. V was clipped by 0 bases and J by 7 bases, with 16 bases between them. The sequenced sample was PBMCs. This rearrangement joins TRBV5-1 to TRBJ2-2; a possible D gene is TRBD1 (7 bases). The source is a woman aged 35 to 49 in good health and CMV-seronegative. In DNA, the CDR3 is TGCGCCAGCAGCTTGGAAGGGGGGACAGTAGGCGGGGAGCTGTTTTTT. The encoded protein is CASSLEGGTVGGELFF. The complete variable domain, with remaining parts taken from reference TRBV5-1 and TRBJ2-2, reads KAGVTQTPRYLIKTRGQQVTLSCSPISGHRSVSWYQQTPGQGLQFLFEYFSETQRNKGNFPGRFSGRQFSNSRSEMNVSTLELGDSALYLCASSLEGGTVGGELFFGEGSRLTVL.